Sequencing of this T cell receptor beta chain was carried out in a study of blood T cells in healthy people across ages. Primed by a sample-barcoded 5' primer and a J-beta primer mix, a second PCR proceeded for roughly 6 to 12 cycles. TCRdb re-called the 5' RACE reads with MiXCR, one entry per CDR3 protein. The table shows fewer than 950,000 distinct CDR3 sequences, with roughly 50% occurring only once. Study-level points and caveats: Fewer expanded clones and more diversity marked long-lived versus aged donors.

The CDR3 loop spans 13 amino acids. Germline CDR1 is MNHNY and CDR2 is SVGAGI (reference sequence). V lost 8 bases, J lost 10 bases, and 18 bases lay in between. In the case of this clonotype: Its matching antigen is unknown.

Input material: blood. This receptor was obtained from a man older than 75 in good health. This chain joins TRBV6-6 and TRBJ2-1; D is uncertain. CDR3 nucleotide sequence: TGTGCCAGCCGGAGTTTCGGGCCAATCGAGCAGTTCTTC. It codes for CASRSFGPIEQFF.